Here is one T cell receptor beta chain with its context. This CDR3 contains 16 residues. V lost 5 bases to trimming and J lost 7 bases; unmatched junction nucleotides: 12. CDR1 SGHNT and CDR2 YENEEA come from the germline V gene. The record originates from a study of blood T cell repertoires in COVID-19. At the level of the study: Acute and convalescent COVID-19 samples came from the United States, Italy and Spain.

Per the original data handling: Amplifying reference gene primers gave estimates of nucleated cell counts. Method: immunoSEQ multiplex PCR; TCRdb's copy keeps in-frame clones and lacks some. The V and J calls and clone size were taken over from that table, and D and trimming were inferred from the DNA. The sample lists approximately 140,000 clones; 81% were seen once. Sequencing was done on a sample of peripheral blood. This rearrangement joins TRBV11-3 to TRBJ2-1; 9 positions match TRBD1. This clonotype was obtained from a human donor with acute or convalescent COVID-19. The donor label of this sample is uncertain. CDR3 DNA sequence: TGTGCCAGCAGCCGTCTATTCACCGGGACAGGGAATGAGCAGTTCTTC. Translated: CASSRLFTGTGNEQFF.